The next 7 T cell receptor beta chains were all read from a single sample in a study of identifying expanded T cells in peripheral blood. The protocol was immunoSEQ multiplex PCR, while the TCRdb copy is restricted to in-frame clones and leaves out a portion. The repertoire holds about 52,000 clones, with roughly 80% as singletons. Sequences were obtained from blood. The receptors originated from a person aged 18 to 70 in good health.

The chain links TRBV5-6 to TRBJ1-1; D perhaps matches TRBD1 (5 bases). The germline V gene encodes CDR1 SGHDT and CDR2 YYEEEE. The germline V and J ends were trimmed by 0 bases and 5 bases, with 11 bases remaining between them. The CDR3 length is 14 residues. In DNA, the CDR3 is TGTGCCAGCAGCTTGGCCGGGGACTGGACTGAAGCTTTCTTT. The encoded protein is CASSLAGDWTEAFF.

V is TRBV10-3 and J is TRBJ1-2; D unclear. In germline, CDR1 is ENHRY, CDR2 SYGVKD. Trimming left V 2 bases short and J 2 bases short, with 24 bases between. The CDR3 loop spans 19 amino acids. CDR3 region: CAISEGERVGGIRNYGYTF. CDR3 bases: TGTGCCATCAGTGAGGGTGAAAGGGTTGGAGGTATTCGGAACTATGGCTACACCTTC.

This sequence joins TRBV5-1 and TRBJ2-3; TRBD1 aligns across 9 bases. Trimming removed 0 bases from V and 4 bases from J; junction bases left unmatched: 6. The CDR3 sequence is 16 residues long. Germline V lookup: CDR1 SGHRS, CDR2 YFSETQ. CDR3 coding DNA: TGCGCCAGCAGCTTGGAGGGACAGGGAGTGGCAGATACGCAGTATTTT. This encodes CASSLEGQGVADTQYF.

This sequence joins TRBV11-3 and TRBJ2-3; 7 bases match TRBD1. The CDR3 spans 18 residues. The germline CDR1 and CDR2 sequences are SGHNT and YENEEA. V lost 4 bases, J lost 5 bases, and 18 bases stayed unmatched. CDR3 in DNA: TGTGCCAGCAGCTCCCCCGCCGGCGACAGGGACCTTCGAGATACGCAGTATTTT. Translated: CASSSPAGDRDLRDTQYF.

This chain uses TRBV6-1 with TRBJ2-1; D unclear. Germline V CDR1 and CDR2: MNHNS, SASEGT. V was pared by 2 bases and J by 4 bases, with 18 bases between. The CDR3 consists of 17 residues. The CDR3: CASSEFAQKGLYNEQFF. The CDR3 DNA reads as TGTGCCAGCAGTGAATTCGCCCAAAAAGGCCTATACAATGAGCAGTTCTTC.

The V gene is TRBV30, the J gene TRBJ2-3; 7 nucleotides agree with TRBD2. Germline assignment: CDR1 GTSNPN and CDR2 SVGIG (reference sequence). CDR3 size: 11 residues. The chain's CDR3 is CVTSAGVGQYF. The CDR3 DNA reads as TGTGTTACTAGCGCCGGGGTGGGGCAGTATTTT.

CDR3 region: CASSQDSTGAHNEQFF. The CDR3 coding sequence is TGCGCCAGCAGCCAAGATTCGACGGGAGCACACAATGAGCAGTTCTTC. The J gene is TRBJ2-1, the V gene TRBV4-1; a possible D gene is TRBD2 (6 bases). V dropped 0 bases and J dropped 5 bases, with 14 bases sitting between them. The V gene's germline CDR1 is MGHRA and CDR2 YSYEKL. This CDR3 has 16 amino acids.